The 31 T cell receptor beta chains in this list originate from one sample, sequenced in a study of graft-versus-host responses after intestinal transplantation. TCRdb's table, derived via immunoSEQ multiplex PCR, lists solely in-frame clones and lacks some. This table holds some 130,000 clones, about 95% found once. These TCRs are of unknown antigen specificity. The sample consisted of unstimulated CD8+ T cells sorted from spleen or lymph node cells, taken before intestinal transplant. The source is a human donor who received an intestinal transplant.

J is TRBJ2-2 and V is TRBV11-2, with TRBD2 as a possible D gene (6 bases). The V end was cut by 7 bases, the J end by 7 bases, with 31 bases between. CDR1 and CDR2 from the germline V gene are SGHAT and FQNNGV. The length of the CDR3 is 19 residues. Written as DNA, the CDR3 is TGTGCCAGCACCCCCTCACCAGGGCTACCCGGGAGAAATGGCGGGGAGCTGTTTTTT. Translation: CASTPSPGLPGRNGGELFF.

This chain joins TRBV7-9 and TRBJ2-7; TRBD1 aligns across 7 bases. Germline CDR1 and CDR2: SEHNR and FQNEAQ (reference sequence). Trimming removed 5 bases from V and 1 base from J; junction bases left unmatched: 5. This CDR3 has 14 amino acids. The CDR3 bases are TGTGCCAGCAGCCGCCAGGGACAGTCCTACGAGCAGTACTTC. Its protein is CASSRQGQSYEQYF.

The gene calls are TRBV5-1 and TRBJ2-1, with a tentative D call TRBD1 (6 bases). This CDR3 has 17 amino acids. Germline CDR1 SGHRS, CDR2 YFSETQ. Deletions cut 2 bases from V and 1 base from J, with 16 bases between. This CDR3 is CASSFPRGGQSYNEQFF. The CDR3 region has the DNA TGCGCCAGCAGCTTTCCCAGGGGCGGCCAGTCCTACAATGAGCAGTTCTTC.

On this clone: Other nucleotide sequences in the sample specify the same CDR3. The chain employs TRBV28 and TRBJ2-5; the match to TRBD1 covers 11 bases. CDR1 and CDR2 (germline): MDHEN, SYDVKM. This CDR3 is 16 amino acids long. With 6 bases clipped from V and 6 bases from J, the junction kept 12 bases outside the gene matches. CDR3 region: CASRLGTGGLRKTQYF. The CDR3, as DNA: TGTGCCAGCAGGCTTGGGACAGGGGGGCTTCGGAAGACCCAGTACTTC.

This chain connects TRBV6-6 to TRBJ1-3; D gene ambiguous. This CDR3 comprises 15 residues. The germline V gene has CDR1 MNHNY and CDR2 SVGAGI (reference sequence). Trimming removed 4 bases from V and 0 bases from J, with 10 bases in between. The CDR3 loop is CASSSSSPSGNTIYF. The CDR3 DNA reads TGTGCCAGCAGTTCCTCTAGTCCCTCTGGAAACACCATATATTTT.

The V and J genes are TRBV7-9 and TRBJ2-7; D not certain. Trimming cost V 5 bases and J 4 bases, with 24 bases left between them. In germline, CDR1 is SEHNR, CDR2 FQNEAQ (reference sequence). The CDR3 totals 17 residues. This chain's CDR3 is CASSPRWTDPDLYEQYF. Here the CDR3 DNA reads TGTGCCAGCAGCCCCCGATGGACGGACCCGGACCTTTACGAGCAGTACTTC.

This clone was seen a single time. Sequence at one end of the junction differs from germline and may be a read error. The chain links TRBV28 to TRBJ2-4; 10 bases map to TRBD2. Germline CDR1 is MDHEN and CDR2 is SYDVKM. This CDR3 region has 13 residues. CDR3 loop: CASSLGRLAGECF. The CDR3, as DNA: TGTGCCAGCAGCTTAGGGAGGCTAGCGGGAGAGTGCTTC.

V is TRBV7-6 and J is TRBJ2-7; D is uncertain. Germline-derived CDR1 and CDR2 are SGHVS and FNYEAQ. Deletions cut 4 bases from V and 4 bases from J, with 11 bases between. The CDR3 is made up of 13 amino acids. The CDR3 DNA sequence: TGTGCCAGCAGCTATAGAACAGCTTACGAGCAGTACTTC. Its translation is CASSYRTAYEQYF.

The V gene is TRBV4-2, the J gene TRBJ2-5; 8 bases align to TRBD1. The V gene's germline CDR1 is LGHNA and CDR2 YNFKEQ. The CDR3 runs to 18 residues. Trimming took 0 bases from V and 3 from J; bases not matched to a gene: 12. The CDR3 loop is CASSQDQTSLTGEETQYF. The CDR3, as DNA: TGTGCCAGCAGCCAAGATCAGACGTCCCTGACAGGGGAAGAGACCCAGTACTTC.

This rearrangement joins TRBV4-2 to TRBJ2-5; 11 nucleotides align to TRBD2. The J call is doubtful: the DNA matches TRBJ2-7 better. The CDR3 is made up of 14 amino acids. Germline V gene sequence: CDR1 LGHNA, CDR2 YNFKEQ. Here the CDR3 reads CASSLGTSGYEQYF. The CDR3 DNA sequence: TGTGCCAGCAGCCTAGGGACTAGCGGCTACGAGCAGTACTTC.

V is TRBV7-6 and J is TRBJ2-2; unclear D gene. Germline V gene sequence: CDR1 SGHVS, CDR2 FNYEAQ. This CDR3 is built from 16 residues. V shed 5 bases and J shed 1 base, with 14 bases lying between them. As DNA, the CDR3 is TGTGCCAGCAGCGCGACGGGCCGCGTGAACACCGGGGAGCTGTTTTTT. It specifies CASSATGRVNTGELFF.

This chain links TRBV7-9 with TRBJ1-1, with 9 bases matching TRBD1. Trimming removed 6 bases from V and 4 bases from J; junction bases left unmatched: 6. The CDR3 length is 14 residues. Germline V gene sequence: CDR1 SEHNR, CDR2 FQNEAQ (reference sequence). The CDR3 DNA is TGTGCCAGCAGACCCACAGGGGGCGGCACTGAAGCTTTCTTT. As protein: CASRPTGGGTEAFF.

This sequence joins TRBV7-6 and TRBJ2-1; 10 nucleotides match TRBD2. CDR1 and CDR2 (germline): SGHVS, FNYEAQ. With V trimmed by 3 bases and J by 9 bases, 11 bases remained unmatched. The CDR3 length is 16 residues. The CDR3 coding sequence is TGTGCCAGCAGCTTTGCCAGCGGGAGGGCCCAGAGTGAGCAGTTCTTC. It specifies CASSFASGRAQSEQFF.

V usage is TRBV6-4 and J usage is TRBJ1-5; D perhaps matches TRBD1 (5 bases). There are 14 residues in the CDR3. Trimming shortened V by 0 bases and J by 2 bases, and 5 bases separated the two germline ends. Germline CDR1 reads MRHNA; CDR2 reads SNTAGT. The CDR3 DNA is TGTGCCAGCAGTGACTCAGGGGGCAATCAGCCCCAGCATTTT. Amino acids: CASSDSGGNQPQHF.

The gene calls are TRBV14 and TRBJ2-1, with TRBD2 matching 10 bases. This CDR3 has 16 amino acids. V gave up 5 bases and J gave up 7 bases; unmatched junction bases: 11. Germline values: CDR1 SGHDN, CDR2 FVKESK. The CDR3 loop is CASSFQTSGNLNEQFF. CDR3 nucleotide sequence: TGTGCCAGCAGCTTTCAAACTAGCGGGAACCTGAATGAGCAGTTCTTC.

The rearrangement uses TRBV6-5 and TRBJ1-4; D is ambiguous. The germline V gene has CDR1 MNHEY and CDR2 SVGAGI. Between the trimmed V and J ends, which lost 0 bases and 7 bases, there was a span of 9 bases. The CDR3 is made up of 14 amino acids. The CDR3 sequence is CASSYSRTGEKLFF. As DNA, the CDR3 is TGTGCCAGCAGTTACTCGCGGACCGGTGAAAAACTGTTTTTT.

The CDR3 region has the DNA TGTGCCAGCAGCTCCGACTGGACTAGTCTCCCGTTCTTC. It yields the protein CASSSDWTSLPFF. V and J are TRBV13 and TRBJ2-1; TRBD2 matches 7 bases. V gave up 4 bases and J gave up 15 bases; unmatched junction bases: 12. The CDR3 has 13 amino acids. Germline CDR1 is PRHDT and CDR2 is FYEKMQ (reference sequence).

CDR3 bases: TGTGCCAGCAGCCGGTCGGCTATTAATGAGCAGTTCTTC. It encodes CASSRSAINEQFF. V usage is TRBV13 and J usage is TRBJ2-1; D gene ambiguous. The V gene lost 5 bases and the J gene lost 7 bases, with 12 bases spanning the gap. CDR1 is PRHDT, CDR2 FYEKMQ, per germline (reference sequence). The CDR3 has 13 amino acids. Complete variable domain (other parts from reference TRBV13 and TRBJ2-1): AAGVIQSPRHLIKEKRETATLKCYPIPRHDTVYWYQQGPGQDPQFLISFYEKMQSDKGSIPDRFSAQQFSDYHSELNMSSLELGDSALYFCASSRSAINEQFFGPGTRLTVL.

V usage is TRBV15 and J usage is TRBJ1-1, with 7 nucleotides matching TRBD1. The CDR3 is 16 amino acids. Trimming removed 2 bases from V and 6 bases from J; junction bases left unmatched: 12. CDR1 and CDR2 from the germline V gene are LNHNV and YYDKDF (reference sequence). CDR3 bases: TGTGCCACCAGCAGAAAACAGACAGGGCATTTTTCTGAAGCTTTCTTT. Its protein is CATSRKQTGHFSEAFF.

V gene TRBV19 combines with J gene TRBJ2-7, with 9 bases that match TRBD1. The V segment lost 5 bases and the J segment 3 bases; nucleotides outside the gene matches: 5. CDR3 length: 14 residues. Germline CDR1 reads LNHDA; CDR2 reads SQIVND (reference sequence). The CDR3 here is CASSAGTGYYEQYF. Here the CDR3 DNA reads TGTGCCAGTAGTGCCGGGACAGGGTACTACGAGCAGTACTTC.

The chain recombines TRBV11-2 with TRBJ2-1, with 9 bases fitting TRBD2. The CDR3 spans 15 residues. With 3 bases clipped from V and 3 bases from J, the junction kept 3 bases outside the gene matches. The V gene's germline CDR1 is SGHAT and CDR2 FQNNGV. The CDR3 loop is CASSFASGDYNEQFF. The DNA for the CDR3 is TGTGCCAGCAGCTTTGCTAGCGGGGACTACAATGAGCAGTTCTTC.

This chain joins TRBV4-3 and TRBJ2-3, with TRBD2 matching over 9 bases. The CDR3 runs to 17 residues. Germline V gene lookup returns CDR1 LGHNA and CDR2 YSLEER. J was trimmed by 6 bases and V by 0 bases; bases with no gene match: 10. Written as DNA, the CDR3 is TGCGCCAGCAGCCAAGATGTGCCTAGCGGGATGTTCGATACGCAGTATTTT. Translating it yields CASSQDVPSGMFDTQYF.

The CDR3 sequence: CASTLTGGAEYEQYF. DNA for the CDR3: TGTGCCAGCACCCTGACAGGGGGCGCGGAGTACGAGCAGTACTTC. V gene TRBV6-5 combines with J gene TRBJ2-7; 10 bases fit TRBD1. The CDR3 has 15 amino acids. The V gene end was trimmed by 7 bases and the J gene end by 4 bases; junction bases not matched to a gene: 10. Germline V gene data show CDR1 as MNHEY and CDR2 as SVGAGI.

The chain links TRBV6-1 to TRBJ2-7; 7 bases are shared with TRBD1. The germline V gene encodes CDR1 MNHNS and CDR2 SASEGT. The CDR3 sequence is 16 residues long. V was clipped by 4 bases and J by 3 bases; unmatched bases: 12. The CDR3 sequence is CASSVSTGTVYYEQYF. Written as DNA, the CDR3 is TGTGCCAGCAGTGTCTCTACAGGGACAGTTTACTACGAGCAGTACTTC.

The J gene is TRBJ1-2, the V gene TRBV7-9; no firm D call. Looked up from germline, CDR1 is SEHNR and CDR2 is FQNEAQ (reference sequence). Trimming cost V 5 bases and J 3 bases, with 13 bases left between them. There are 14 residues in the CDR3. CDR3 sequence (DNA): TGTGCCAGCAGCGGAATCCGACGGTACTATGGCTACACCTTC. Protein sequence: CASSGIRRYYGYTF.

The chain is built from TRBV27 and TRBJ2-7; 13 bases line up with TRBD2. The CDR3 length is 19 residues. V was pared by 5 bases and J by 2 bases, with 15 bases of the junction left unmatched. The germline CDR1 and CDR2 sequences are MNHEY and SMNVEV (reference sequence). CDR3 protein: CASSPGLAGAMKAPYEQYF. The CDR3 nucleotides read TGTGCCAGCAGTCCCGGACTAGCGGGAGCCATGAAGGCCCCCTACGAGCAGTACTTC.

This chain uses TRBV5-1 with TRBJ2-1; a possible D gene is TRBD2 (5 bases). Germline V gene lookup returns CDR1 SGHRS and CDR2 YFSETQ. The CDR3 sequence is 18 residues long. With 0 bases removed from V and 7 bases from J, the gap between germline ends came to 23 bases. The CDR3 protein is CASSLEIVMDSTGNEQFF. DNA of the CDR3: TGCGCCAGCAGCTTGGAGATAGTAATGGACTCGACCGGGAATGAGCAGTTCTTC.

The chain couples TRBV7-6 to TRBJ2-7, with no clear D. CDR1 is SGHVS, CDR2 FNYEAQ, per germline. V was trimmed by 2 bases and J by 2 bases, leaving 7 bases between them. This CDR3 has 13 residues. Here the CDR3 DNA reads TGTGCCAGCAGCTTAATGGGCACCTACGAGCAGTACTTC. It encodes CASSLMGTYEQYF.

The chain combines TRBV2 with TRBJ2-3; TRBD2 matches at 7 bases. The J segment lost 4 bases and the V segment lost 11 bases, leaving 9 bases of the junction unmatched. In germline, CDR1 is SNHLY, CDR2 FYNNEI. The length of the CDR3 is 13 residues. The CDR3 spells CAGGVSEPDTQYF. CDR3 in DNA: TGTGCCGGGGGGGTTAGCGAGCCAGATACGCAGTATTTT.

This chain joins TRBV4-3 and TRBJ2-7; no clear D gene. The CDR3 is 15 amino acids. Germline V gene sequence: CDR1 LGHNA, CDR2 YSLEER. Trimming stripped 0 bases from V and 0 bases from J, with 9 bases between. CDR3 sequence (DNA): TGCGCCAGCAGCCAAGAGGCCACGTTCTCCTACGAGCAGTACTTC. Its translation is CASSQEATFSYEQYF.

This rearrangement joins TRBV19 to TRBJ1-5; D not certain. The CDR3 is 14 amino acids. The germline V gene has CDR1 LNHDA and CDR2 SQIVND (reference sequence). Trimming pared 1 base from V and 4 bases from J, leaving 8 bases between. The CDR3 DNA sequence: TGTGCCAGTAGTATAGTCGGAGAAAATCAGCCCCAGCATTTT. Protein product: CASSIVGENQPQHF.